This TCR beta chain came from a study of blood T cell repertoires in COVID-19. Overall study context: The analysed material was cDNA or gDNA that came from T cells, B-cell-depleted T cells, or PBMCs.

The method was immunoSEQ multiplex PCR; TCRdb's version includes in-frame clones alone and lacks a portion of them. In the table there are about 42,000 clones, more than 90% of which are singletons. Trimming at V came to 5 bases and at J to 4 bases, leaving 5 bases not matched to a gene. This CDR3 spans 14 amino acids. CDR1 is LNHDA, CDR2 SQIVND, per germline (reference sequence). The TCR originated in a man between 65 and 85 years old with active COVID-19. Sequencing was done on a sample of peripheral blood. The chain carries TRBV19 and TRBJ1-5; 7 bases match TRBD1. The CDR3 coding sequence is TGTGCCAGTAGTCGGCAGGGGGGTAATCAGCCCCAGCATTTT. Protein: CASSRQGGNQPQHF.